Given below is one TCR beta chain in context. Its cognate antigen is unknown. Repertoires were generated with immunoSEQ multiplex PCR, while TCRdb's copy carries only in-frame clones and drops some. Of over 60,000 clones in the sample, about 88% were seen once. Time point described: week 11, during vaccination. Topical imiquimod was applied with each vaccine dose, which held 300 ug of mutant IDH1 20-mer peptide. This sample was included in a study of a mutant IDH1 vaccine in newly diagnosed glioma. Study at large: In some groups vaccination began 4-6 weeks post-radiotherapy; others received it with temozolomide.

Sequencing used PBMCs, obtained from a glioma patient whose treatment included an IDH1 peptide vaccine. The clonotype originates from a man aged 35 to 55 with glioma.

Written as DNA, the CDR3 is TGTGCCAGCAGCTTGACAGGGGGTACAACTAATGAAAAACTGTTTTTT. Its translation is CASSLTGGTTNEKLFF. The chain couples TRBV5-6 to TRBJ1-4; 8 bases are a match to TRBD1. V shed 1 base, J shed 0 bases, and the junction held 2 bases outside the gene matches. CDR1 and CDR2 from the germline V gene are SGHDT and YYEEEE. There are 16 residues in the CDR3.